A single sample is the source of the 32 T cell receptor beta chains below, sequenced in a study of T cell responses to AZD1222 COVID-19 vaccine. Only in-frame clones appear in the TCRdb table, and some are missing; sequencing was by immunoSEQ multiplex PCR. The sample has 95,000 to 100,000 clones; roughly 90% are singletons. This sample comprised peripheral blood, obtained on day 0 of AZD1222 vaccination. The receptors were sampled from an adult in good health.

The chain employs TRBV5-1 and TRBJ2-3; the D is unclear. The CDR3 runs to 13 residues. V was clipped by 1 base and J by 3 bases, with 6 bases between them. The germline gives CDR1 SGHRS, CDR2 YFSETQ. CDR3 nucleotides: TGCGCCAGCAGCTTGTACAGAACAGATACGCAGTATTTT. Residues: CASSLYRTDTQYF.

The V call is TRBV7-9, the J call TRBJ2-7, with D perhaps TRBD1 (7 bases). With 2 bases removed from V and 5 bases from J, the gap between germline ends came to 16 bases. CDR1 is SEHNR, CDR2 FQNEAQ, per germline (reference sequence). This CDR3 is built from 15 residues. The CDR3 here is CASSLIPGGSDEQYF. The DNA of the CDR3 is TGTGCCAGCAGCTTAATACCAGGGGGGTCAGACGAGCAGTACTTC. The full variable domain, rest sourced from reference TRBV7-9 and TRBJ2-7, is DTGVSQNPRHKITKRGQNVTFRCDPISEHNRLYWYRQTLGQGPEFLTYFQNEAQLEKSRLLSDRFSAERPKGSFSTLEIQRTEQGDSAMYLCASSLIPGGSDEQYFGPGTRLTVT.

Concerning this clone: The junction differs from germline at one of its ends, possibly a read error. This chain uses TRBV18 with TRBJ2-1; D call uncertain. CDR3 length equals 15 residues. Germline V CDR1 and CDR2: KGHSH, LQKENI. The CDR3 nucleotides read TGTGCCAGCTCAGCACCTTCACCCACGTACAATGAGCAGTTCTTC. Translated: CASSAPSPTYNEQFF. Full variable domain (missing parts from reference TRBV18 and TRBJ2-1): NAGVMQNPRHLVRRRGQEARLRCSPMKGHSHVYWYRQLPEEGLKFMVYLQKENIIDESGMPKERFSAEFPKEGPSILRIQQVVRGDSAAYFCASSAPSPTYNEQFFGPGTRLTVL.

The chain joins TRBV7-8 to TRBJ2-7; TRBD2 matches at 9 bases. The CDR3 runs 15 residues. The germline V gene has CDR1 SGHVS and CDR2 FQNEAQ. With V trimmed by 5 bases and J by 0 bases, 5 bases remained unmatched. The CDR3: CASSRTSVSSYEQYF. Written as DNA, the CDR3 is TGTGCCAGCAGCCGGACTAGCGTAAGCTCCTACGAGCAGTACTTC.

This clone was seen a few times. The V call is TRBV15, the J call TRBJ1-3, with no clear D. V gave up 0 bases and J gave up 0 bases, with 9 bases separating them. The CDR3 totals 16 residues. Germline CDR1 LNHNV, CDR2 YYDKDF (reference sequence). CDR3 in amino acids: CATSRDRSVSGNTIYF. The CDR3 DNA is TGTGCCACCAGCAGAGATCGTAGCGTCTCTGGAAACACCATATATTTT.

This clone appeared once. The V and J genes are TRBV6-5 and TRBJ2-6, with D maybe TRBD1 (5 bases). Trimming stripped 6 bases from V and 4 bases from J, with 10 bases between. The CDR3 loop spans 14 amino acids. Germline V gene sequence: CDR1 MNHEY, CDR2 SVGAGI. For the CDR3, the DNA is TGTGCCAGCAGCCCAGGGATAGGGGCCAACGTCCTGACTTTC. Amino acid sequence: CASSPGIGANVLTF.

The gene calls are TRBV6-6 and TRBJ2-7; a weak D match, TRBD1 (6 bases). Trimming stripped 8 bases from V and 6 bases from J, with 23 bases between. Germline CDR1 MNHNY, CDR2 SVGAGI (reference sequence). This CDR3 has 15 amino acids. As DNA, the CDR3 is TGTGCCAGCTTTCAGGGGCAGGCCTCCTCGGGCGAGCAGTACTTC. Protein: CASFQGQASSGEQYF.

This sequence joins TRBV19 and TRBJ2-1; TRBD1 agrees at 8 bases. V shed 5 bases, J shed 2 bases, and the junction held 8 bases outside the gene matches. The CDR3 length is 16 residues. Germline assignment: CDR1 LNHDA and CDR2 SQIVND (reference sequence). The CDR3, as DNA: TGTGCCAGTAGTTCCTGGACAGGGAGCCCCTACAATGAGCAGTTCTTC. It translates to CASSSWTGSPYNEQFF.

The gene calls are TRBV27 and TRBJ2-5, with D hard to call. V gave up 7 bases and J gave up 6 bases, with 6 bases separating them. Germline CDR1 is MNHEY and CDR2 is SMNVEV (reference sequence). The CDR3 covers 10 residues. DNA of the CDR3: TGTGCCAGCAAGGGAAAGACCCAGTACTTC. Translated, it gives CASKGKTQYF.

The V and J genes are TRBV28 and TRBJ2-2, with TRBD2 matching 11 bases. CDR3 size: 15 residues. Germline V gene sequence: CDR1 MDHEN, CDR2 SYDVKM. With V trimmed by 6 bases and J by 6 bases, 6 bases remained unmatched. In DNA, the CDR3 is TGTGCCAGCAGATTACTAGCGGGAGTGGCCGGGGAGCTGTTTTTT. It yields the protein CASRLLAGVAGELFF.

The chain is built from TRBV5-1 and TRBJ1-1; the D gene is possibly TRBD1 (6 bases). V dropped 4 bases and J dropped 4 bases, with 11 bases sitting between them. The CDR3 has 13 residues. Germline V gene sequence: CDR1 SGHRS, CDR2 YFSETQ. CDR3: CASSQQGVTEAFF. The CDR3 DNA sequence: TGCGCCAGCAGCCAACAGGGAGTCACTGAAGCTTTCTTT.

The chain is built from TRBV12-3 or TRBV12-4 and TRBJ1-5; D is unclear. V was trimmed by 4 bases and J by 3 bases, leaving 7 bases between them. The CDR3 runs to 13 residues. The CDR3 DNA reads TGTGCCAGCAGTTCGGATCCCAATCAGCCCCAGCATTTT. Its protein product is CASSSDPNQPQHF.

J is TRBJ2-7 and V is TRBV4-1; TRBD2 is a possible D gene (6 bases). The CDR3 runs to 15 residues. V gave up 0 bases and J gave up 1 base, with 10 bases separating them. CDR1 and CDR2 from the germline V gene are MGHRA and YSYEKL. CDR3 in amino acids: CASSQERDGSYEQYF. CDR3 in DNA: TGCGCCAGCAGCCAAGAGCGGGACGGTTCCTACGAGCAGTACTTC.

The rearrangement uses TRBV6-4 and TRBJ2-1; 10 nucleotides align to TRBD2. With 0 bases clipped from V and 13 bases from J, the junction kept 6 bases outside the gene matches. Per the germline V gene, CDR1 is MRHNA and CDR2 is SNTAGT. CDR3 length: 14 amino acids. CDR3 nucleotide sequence: TGTGCCAGCAGTGACTCTTCTAGCGGGAGAGTTCAGTTCTTC. As protein: CASSDSSSGRVQFF.

The chain couples TRBV10-3 to TRBJ1-5; TRBD1 agrees at 7 bases. This CDR3 contains 14 residues. The junction had 7 bases not matched to a gene; V was cut back by 5 bases and J by 6 bases. Germline V gene lookup returns CDR1 ENHRY and CDR2 SYGVKD. The CDR3 nucleotides read TGTGCCATCAGTCGTACAGGGGCTCTTCAGCCCCAGCATTTT. It specifies CAISRTGALQPQHF.

The chain joins TRBV6-5 to TRBJ2-1, with no clear D. The V end lost 2 bases, the J end lost 9 bases, and 5 bases lay between the germline ends. The CDR3 is 11 residues long. Germline V CDR1 and CDR2: MNHEY, SVGAGI. The CDR3 loop reads CASSYMGEQFF. The CDR3 DNA follows: TGTGCCAGCAGTTACATGGGTGAGCAGTTCTTC.

The chain uses TRBV2 and TRBJ2-2; 7 nucleotides agree with TRBD1. In germline, CDR1 is SNHLY, CDR2 FYNNEI. This CDR3 region has 16 residues. V dropped 3 bases and J dropped 2; count of bases not matched to a gene: 6. As DNA, the CDR3 is TGTGCCAGCAGTGAGCTAGGACAGGCCAACACCGGGGAGCTGTTTTTT. This codes for CASSELGQANTGELFF.

The gene calls are TRBV5-1 and TRBJ1-4, with D maybe TRBD1 (5 bases). V lost 2 bases and J 11 bases, leaving 19 bases between the germline ends. The CDR3 is 15 amino acids. The germline V gene has CDR1 SGHRS and CDR2 YFSETQ. The CDR3 DNA follows: TGCGCCAGCAGCTTATCAGGGACGTTCGTCGAGAAACTGTTTTTT. Translation: CASSLSGTFVEKLFF.

The CDR3 spells CATSRDLVGTSGRASGNEQFF. The DNA of the CDR3 is TGTGCCACCAGCAGAGATCTTGTTGGGACTAGCGGGAGGGCCAGTGGAAATGAGCAGTTCTTC. The chain carries TRBV15 and TRBJ2-1, with TRBD2 matching over 16 bases. Germline CDR1 LNHNV, CDR2 YYDKDF (reference sequence). The junction had 15 bases not matched to a gene; V was cut back by 0 bases and J by 7 bases. The CDR3 is 21 residues long.

V usage is TRBV24-1 and J usage is TRBJ2-2; a weak D match, TRBD1 (5 bases). The CDR3 is 14 residues long. Germline assignment: CDR1 KGHDR and CDR2 SFDVKD. Trimming stripped 6 bases from V and 4 bases from J, with 11 bases between. DNA for the CDR3: TGTGCCACCAGTACAGGAGTTGGCACCGGGGAGCTGTTTTTT. It encodes CATSTGVGTGELFF.

The chain combines TRBV6-5 with TRBJ1-5; TRBD1 aligns across 7 bases. This CDR3 has 14 amino acids. The germline gives CDR1 MNHEY, CDR2 SVGAGI. V dropped 7 bases and J dropped 1; count of bases not matched to a gene: 4. The CDR3 reads CASTPQGSNQPQHF. CDR3 DNA: TGTGCCAGCACCCCACAGGGGAGCAATCAGCCCCAGCATTTT.

J is TRBJ2-2 and V is TRBV9, with 7 bases that match TRBD2. Trimming cost V 5 bases and J 5 bases; bases outside gene matches: 0. Germline lookup yields CDR1 SGDLS and CDR2 YYNGEE. This CDR3 is 12 amino acids long. The CDR3 nucleotides read TGTGCCAGCAGGCGGGGGACCGGGGAGCTGTTTTTT. Translated, it gives CASRRGTGELFF.

The CDR3 spells CASTPANRPKGAHEAFF. CDR3 bases: TGTGCCAGTACGCCGGCAAACCGACCTAAAGGGGCCCATGAAGCTTTCTTT. The rearrangement joins TRBV19 to TRBJ1-1; D might be TRBD1 (5 bases). The CDR3 spans 17 residues. Germline assignment: CDR1 LNHDA and CDR2 SQIVND (reference sequence). Trimming pared 7 bases from V and 7 bases from J, leaving 28 bases between. Full variable domain (outside the CDR3, taken from reference TRBV19 and TRBJ1-1): DGGITQSPKYLFRKEGQNVTLSCEQNLNHDAMYWYRQDPGQGLRLIYYSQIVNDFQKGDIAEGYSVSREKKESFPLTVTSAQKNPTAFYLCASTPANRPKGAHEAFFGQGTRLTVV.

The chain combines TRBV24-1 with TRBJ1-1, with D uncertain. The CDR3 consists of 12 residues. The V end lost 3 bases, the J end lost 3 bases, and 4 bases lay between the germline ends. Per the germline V gene, CDR1 is KGHDR and CDR2 is SFDVKD. CDR3 in amino acids: CATSDQYTEAFF. The CDR3 DNA follows: TGTGCCACCAGTGATCAGTACACTGAAGCTTTCTTT.

The J gene is TRBJ2-1, the V gene TRBV6-5; 12 bases are shared with TRBD2. Germline-derived CDR1 and CDR2 are MNHEY and SVGAGI. The CDR3 runs to 16 residues. After removal of 4 bases from V and 4 bases from J, the junction contained 5 bases not matched to a gene. The CDR3: CASSSGGLAGYNEQFF. The CDR3 region has the DNA TGTGCCAGCAGTTCCGGAGGACTAGCGGGGTACAATGAGCAGTTCTTC.

The V call is TRBV19, the J call TRBJ2-7, with a tentative D call TRBD2 (6 bases). Trimming shortened V by 5 bases and J by 4 bases, and 18 bases separated the two germline ends. Germline V gene data show CDR1 as LNHDA and CDR2 as SQIVND (reference sequence). This CDR3 comprises 15 residues. For the CDR3, the DNA is TGTGCCAGTAGTCCCGGCGGGACGGCGAGGTACGAGCAGTACTTC. Amino acid sequence: CASSPGGTARYEQYF.

V usage is TRBV12-3 or TRBV12-4 and J usage is TRBJ2-7; 7 bases are a match to TRBD1. The CDR3 is made up of 12 amino acids. The V segment lost 2 bases and the J segment 13 bases; nucleotides outside the gene matches: 8. CDR3 sequence reads: CASSLRGTVQYF. CDR3 in DNA: TGTGCCAGCAGTTTACGAGGGACAGTTCAATACTTC.

The CDR3 nucleotides are TGTGCCAGCAGTTTATCGATCTTAGGAGCGGGAGGGTACAATGAGCAGTTCTTC. Translated, it gives CASSLSILGAGGYNEQFF. The genes are TRBV27 and TRBJ2-1; 10 bases are a match to TRBD2. The CDR3 length is 18 residues. Germline V gene lookup returns CDR1 MNHEY and CDR2 SMNVEV (reference sequence). J gave up 4 bases and V 0 bases, and 9 bases lay outside the gene matches.

The chain combines TRBV3-1 (or the pseudogene TRBV3-2) with TRBJ2-1, with D perhaps being TRBD1 or TRBD2 (5 bases each). This CDR3 region has 18 residues. Germline CDR1 and CDR2: LGHDT and YNNKEL (reference sequence). Trimming stripped 6 bases from V and 2 bases from J, with 23 bases between. The CDR3 DNA reads TGTGCCAGCAGTCTAGCCTGGGTGCGCCTAGGGGCCTACAATGAGCAGTTCTTC. Its translation: CASSLAWVRLGAYNEQFF.

Only a few counts were recorded for this clone. CDR3 nucleotide sequence: TGTGCCACCAGCAGAGGACAGGGGAACTATGGCTACACCTTC. It translates to CATSRGQGNYGYTF. The V gene is TRBV15, the J gene TRBJ1-2, with 8 bases that match TRBD1. The length of the CDR3 is 14 residues. Germline values: CDR1 LNHNV, CDR2 YYDKDF (reference sequence). V shed 1 base and J 2 bases; nucleotides not matched to a gene: 0.

This clone was recorded only once. The genes are TRBV7-2 and TRBJ2-5; 10 bases map to TRBD2. The CDR3 contains 18 residues. Germline V gene lookup returns CDR1 SGHTA and CDR2 FQGNSA. J lost 2 bases, V lost 5 bases, and 14 bases had no gene match. The CDR3: CASSLRLQVAGGQETQYF. CDR3 sequence (DNA): TGTGCCAGCAGCCTACGGCTGCAGGTAGCGGGGGGTCAAGAGACCCAGTACTTC.

The chain employs TRBV12-3 or TRBV12-4 and TRBJ1-1; D gene unclear. The V end was cut by 6 bases, the J end by 1 base, with 9 bases between. The CDR3 sequence is 13 residues long. The CDR3 nucleotides are TGTGCCAGCAGCTTGGATGGGAACACTGAAGCTTTCTTT. Protein sequence: CASSLDGNTEAFF.